Below are 10 T cell receptor beta chains sequenced from a single sample in a study of cytomegalovirus exposure and HLA in healthy donors. PCR used 60 Vbeta primers and 13 Jbeta primers. Only in-frame clones appear in the TCRdb table, and some are missing; sequencing was by immunoSEQ multiplex PCR. The data hold around 150,000 clones, with over 80% observed a single time. Sequencing was done on a sample of PBMCs. The receptor source for this set is a male donor in good health and CMV-seronegative.

This sequence joins TRBV11-2 and TRBJ2-3; TRBD2 matches 16 bases. The CDR3 consists of 19 residues. The germline V gene has CDR1 SGHAT and CDR2 FQNNGV. Trimming took 4 bases from V and 3 from J; bases not matched to a gene: 10. This chain's CDR3 is CASSSKGTSGGAGTDTQYF. CDR3 sequence (DNA): TGTGCCAGCAGCTCCAAGGGGACTAGCGGGGGGGCCGGAACAGATACGCAGTATTTT.

This sequence joins TRBV14 and TRBJ2-7, with D maybe TRBD2 (7 bases). Germline assignment: CDR1 SGHDN and CDR2 FVKESK. The CDR3 runs 13 residues. Trimming left V 4 bases short and J 5 bases short, with 12 bases between. The CDR3 DNA reads TGTGCCAGCAGCCTCGGCGGGGGCAACGAGCAGTACTTC. Translated: CASSLGGGNEQYF.

The rearrangement joins TRBV11-1 to TRBJ2-7; D ambiguous. Germline V gene lookup returns CDR1 SGHAT and CDR2 FQDESV (reference sequence). Trimming cost V 5 bases and J 7 bases, with 15 bases left between them. CDR3 length equals 13 residues. The CDR3 sequence: CASSPESLWEQYF. The CDR3 nucleotides read TGTGCCAGCAGCCCTGAGTCCTTGTGGGAGCAGTACTTC.

This chain connects TRBV9 to TRBJ2-3, with 10 bases that match TRBD2. Trimming removed 2 bases from V and 4 bases from J; junction bases left unmatched: 7. CDR1 is SGDLS, CDR2 YYNGEE, per germline. The CDR3 contains 16 residues. Written as DNA, the CDR3 is TGTGCCAGCAGCGTTGAGCGGGGGGGCGGGTCAGATACGCAGTATTTT. Translating gives CASSVERGGGSDTQYF.

The CDR3 region is CASTPSDRVNSPLHF. DNA for the CDR3: TGTGCCAGCACCCCCTCCGACAGGGTAAATTCACCCCTCCACTTT. The chain couples TRBV27 to TRBJ1-6, with 7 bases identical to TRBD1. V dropped 7 bases and J dropped 7; count of bases not matched to a gene: 10. CDR3 length equals 15 residues. CDR1 MNHEY and CDR2 SMNVEV come from the germline V gene (reference sequence).

The rearrangement joins TRBV5-4 to TRBJ2-7; 7 nucleotides match TRBD2. Germline CDR1 reads SGHNT; CDR2 reads YYREEE (reference sequence). The ends lost 0 bases at V and 7 bases at J; junction bases unmatched: 25. The CDR3 is made up of 20 amino acids. Written as DNA, the CDR3 is TGTGCCAGCAGCTTGGATCTGGTCCCCTGGGAGAGGGACTATCCTGGGGAGCAGTACTTC. Translating it yields CASSLDLVPWERDYPGEQYF.

The chain recombines TRBV27 with TRBJ1-2; D uncertain. The CDR3 has 14 amino acids. The V and J ends lost 3 bases and 4 bases respectively, with 12 bases between them. Germline CDR1 and CDR2: MNHEY and SMNVEV (reference sequence). As DNA, the CDR3 is TGTGCCAGCAGTTTGGTGGGCTCTGGCTATGGCTACACCTTC. It is translated as CASSLVGSGYGYTF.

V and J are TRBV7-9 and TRBJ1-2; 8 positions match TRBD1. Germline V gene data show CDR1 as SEHNR and CDR2 as FQNEAQ (reference sequence). The CDR3 is made up of 13 amino acids. J was trimmed by 7 bases and V by 5 bases; bases with no gene match: 6. Written as DNA, the CDR3 is TGTGCCAGCAGCCTTAGACAGGGGTCTGGCTACACCTTC. Protein product: CASSLRQGSGYTF.

The chain employs TRBV11-2 and TRBJ1-5, with D possibly matching TRBD1 (6 bases). This CDR3 is 20 amino acids long. V was cut by 0 bases and J by 0 bases, with 21 bases left in between. Germline CDR1 SGHAT, CDR2 FQNNGV. This chain's CDR3 is CASSLEMVVGHRVSNQPQHF. Here the CDR3 DNA reads TGTGCCAGCAGCTTAGAAATGGTAGTGGGACACCGCGTTAGCAATCAGCCCCAGCATTTT.

The rearrangement joins TRBV27 to TRBJ1-4; TRBD1 matches 9 bases. The germline CDR1 and CDR2 sequences are MNHEY and SMNVEV (reference sequence). The CDR3 runs to 16 residues. Trimming removed 2 bases from V and 10 bases from J; junction bases left unmatched: 11. This chain's CDR3 is CASSLTRTGDFGKLFF. The CDR3 coding sequence is TGTGCCAGCAGTTTAACTAGGACAGGGGATTTCGGAAAACTGTTTTTT.